This passage covers 19 T cell receptor beta chains from one sample sequenced in a study of shared clonotypes between healthy human individuals. Assay used: immunoSEQ multiplex PCR; TCRdb lists only in-frame clones, some missing. The sample holds 550,000 to 800,000 clones, approximately 79% seen once. Material for sequencing was memory CD4+ T cells sorted from blood. As to subset: CD45RA-negative fraction. Every receptor here comes from a woman aged 25 to 39 in good health.

The V and J genes are TRBV29-1 and TRBJ2-5; 10 nucleotides line up with TRBD2. Germline CDR1 and CDR2: SQVTM and ANQGSEA. The CDR3 sequence is 15 residues long. After removal of 4 bases from V and 4 bases from J, the junction contained 9 bases not matched to a gene. The chain's CDR3 is CSVVLSSGRGETQYF. CDR3 DNA sequence: TGCAGCGTTGTATTATCTAGCGGGAGAGGAGAGACCCAGTACTTC. Looking up the rest from reference TRBV29-1 and TRBJ2-5 gives the full variable domain: SAVISQKPSRDICQRGTSLTIQCQVDSQVTMMFWYRQQPGQSLTLIATANQGSEATYESGFVIDKFPISRPNLTFSTLTVSNMSPEDSSIYLCSVVLSSGRGETQYFGPGTRLLVL.

The chain employs TRBV19 and TRBJ2-2; the D is unclear. V was cut by 6 bases and J by 8 bases, with 10 bases left in between. CDR3 length: 12 amino acids. Per the germline V gene, CDR1 is LNHDA and CDR2 is SQIVND (reference sequence). The CDR3: CASSSRAGELFF. The CDR3 DNA is TGTGCCAGTAGCTCCCGAGCGGGGGAGCTGTTTTTT.

V is TRBV4-1 and J is TRBJ1-1, with D hard to call. Trimming removed 8 bases at V and 11 bases at J, with 18 bases between. Germline values: CDR1 MGHRA, CDR2 YSYEKL. CDR3 size: 12 residues. The CDR3 spells CASSLHRVAAFF. The CDR3 bases are TGCGCCAGCTCCTTACATAGAGTAGCGGCTTTCTTT.

This chain uses TRBV30 with TRBJ2-1, with 10 bases identical to TRBD2. The CDR3 runs to 13 residues. The germline V gene encodes CDR1 GTSNPN and CDR2 SVGIG (reference sequence). The J segment lost 7 bases and the V segment lost 1 base, leaving 1 base of the junction unmatched. Here the CDR3 reads CAWSEREGNEQFF. The CDR3 bases are TGTGCCTGGAGTGAGCGGGAGGGAAATGAGCAGTTCTTC.

The chain joins TRBV28 to TRBJ1-6, with TRBD1 matching over 7 bases. The CDR3 consists of 14 residues. Germline V CDR1 and CDR2: MDHEN, SYDVKM. With 7 bases clipped from V and 9 bases from J, the junction kept 9 bases outside the gene matches. CDR3 amino acids: CASTFRQGGSPLHF. CDR3 nucleotides: TGTGCCAGCACTTTTCGACAGGGCGGTTCACCCCTCCACTTT.

The V call is TRBV5-6, the J call TRBJ2-7; no reliable D call. CDR1 SGHDT and CDR2 YYEEEE come from the germline V gene. This CDR3 is built from 12 residues. V lost 1 base and J 2 bases, leaving 4 bases between the germline ends. The CDR3 DNA is TGTGCCAGCAGCTTGTATACCTACGAGCAGTACTTC. Its translation: CASSLYTYEQYF.

The rearrangement uses TRBV7-8 and TRBJ2-5; 16 bases are shared with TRBD2. The CDR3 runs 17 residues. Germline V lookup: CDR1 SGHVS, CDR2 FQNEAQ. V gave up 5 bases and J gave up 5 bases; unmatched junction bases: 8. This chain's CDR3 is CASSKGTSGRAVETQYF. CDR3 nucleotide sequence: TGTGCCAGCAGCAAAGGGACTAGCGGGAGGGCCGTGGAGACCCAGTACTTC.

The V gene is TRBV28, the J gene TRBJ2-2; tentative D call: TRBD2 (6 bases). From germline, CDR1 is MDHEN and CDR2 SYDVKM. Between the trimmed V and J ends, which lost 9 bases and 8 bases, there was a span of 13 bases. This CDR3 spans 12 amino acids. The CDR3: CARLTRGGELFF. Here the CDR3 DNA reads TGTGCCAGACTTACCCGGGGGGGGGAGCTGTTTTTT.

The chain recombines TRBV6-1 with TRBJ1-1; the D gene is possibly TRBD1 (5 bases). Germline assignment: CDR1 MNHNS and CDR2 SASEGT. CDR3 length equals 14 residues. The V end was cut by 4 bases, the J end by 1 base, with 10 bases between. The CDR3 spells CASSAQGPNTEAFF. DNA of the CDR3: TGTGCCAGCAGTGCGCAGGGCCCGAACACTGAAGCTTTCTTT.

The V call is TRBV6-1, the J call TRBJ1-2, with TRBD1 matching over 9 bases. This CDR3 is 18 amino acids long. The trim removed 3 bases at V and 5 bases at J, leaving 16 bases unmatched. Per the germline V gene, CDR1 is MNHNS and CDR2 is SASEGT. In DNA, the CDR3 is TGTGCCAGCAGTGAGGATGAACAGGGGGCCCTTCCATTATATGGCTACACCTTC. Encoded protein: CASSEDEQGALPLYGYTF.

This clone has more than one count but fewer than ten. The genes are TRBV5-1 and TRBJ2-1, with D possibly being TRBD2 (5 bases). Germline values: CDR1 SGHRS, CDR2 YFSETQ. The CDR3 has 12 residues. Trimming shortened V by 1 base and J by 8 bases, and 7 bases separated the two germline ends. CDR3 DNA: TGCGCCAGCAGCTTGCAGAGGGATGAGCAGTTCTTC. Translation: CASSLQRDEQFF.

This chain connects TRBV28 to TRBJ1-5; TRBD1 aligns across 7 bases. Germline V gene data show CDR1 as MDHEN and CDR2 as SYDVKM. CDR3 length: 17 amino acids. Unmatched junction bases numbered 12, after V lost 7 bases and J lost 0 bases. The CDR3 DNA reads as TGTGCCAGCACCTGGCGGACAGGACATTATAGCAATCAGCCCCAGCATTTT. It is translated as CASTWRTGHYSNQPQHF.

V usage is TRBV5-1 and J usage is TRBJ2-5; 8 bases map to TRBD2. Trimming took 4 bases from V and 1 from J; bases not matched to a gene: 12. The CDR3 runs 17 residues. CDR1 and CDR2 from the germline V gene are SGHRS and YFSETQ. Written as DNA, the CDR3 is TGCGCCAGCAGCCGGGATAGCCGGGCGGGAGGCCAAGAGACCCAGTACTTC. Protein: CASSRDSRAGGQETQYF. Based on the CDR3 plus reference TRBV5-1 and TRBJ2-5, the full variable domain is KAGVTQTPRYLIKTRGQQVTLSCSPISGHRSVSWYQQTPGQGLQFLFEYFSETQRNKGNFPGRFSGRQFSNSRSEMNVSTLELGDSALYLCASSRDSRAGGQETQYFGPGTRLLVL.

V gene TRBV19 combines with J gene TRBJ2-1, with D possibly called TRBD1 or TRBD2 (5 bases each). The V gene lost 1 base and the J gene lost 7 bases, with 14 bases spanning the gap. The germline V gene has CDR1 LNHDA and CDR2 SQIVND (reference sequence). The CDR3 length is 15 residues. CDR3 amino acids: CASSIGQGTGNEQFF. The CDR3 DNA is TGTGCCAGTAGTATAGGTCAGGGAACGGGGAATGAGCAGTTCTTC.

The chain joins TRBV28 to TRBJ1-1; TRBD1 aligns across 8 bases. J gave up 8 bases and V 4 bases, and 3 bases lay outside the gene matches. CDR3 size: 12 residues. The V gene's germline CDR1 is MDHEN and CDR2 SYDVKM. The CDR3 bases are TGTGCCAGCAGTTCGACAGGGGACGAAGCTTTCTTT. Residues: CASSSTGDEAFF.

The genes are TRBV28 and TRBJ2-7; D is possibly TRBD1 (5 bases). The CDR3 is 12 amino acids. V was shortened by 7 bases and J by 4 bases, with 11 bases between the two germline ends. In germline, CDR1 is MDHEN, CDR2 SYDVKM. The CDR3 is CASNQKGYEQYF. The CDR3 bases are TGTGCCAGCAATCAAAAGGGGTACGAGCAGTACTTC. The whole variable domain, remainder taken from reference TRBV28 and TRBJ2-7, is DVKVTQSSRYLVKRTGEKVFLECVQDMDHENMFWYRQDPGLGLRLIYFSYDVKMKEKGDIPEGYSVSREKKERFSLILESASTNQTSMYLCASNQKGYEQYFGPGTRLTVT.

This clone was recorded once. The chain couples TRBV30 to TRBJ1-6; tentatively, D is TRBD1 (5 bases). Looked up from germline, CDR1 is GTSNPN and CDR2 is SVGIG (reference sequence). The CDR3 length is 19 residues. V lost 0 bases to trimming and J lost 0 bases, with 18 bases between them. The CDR3 DNA sequence: TGTGCCTGGAGTGTACCGCTCGGCAGGGAAACCTCCTATAATTCACCCCTCCACTTT. Translating gives CAWSVPLGRETSYNSPLHF.

Of note for this clone: Other DNA sequences in the sample encode the same CDR3. The chain combines TRBV7-3 with TRBJ2-1, with no clear D. This CDR3 is built from 14 residues. Looked up from germline, CDR1 is SGHTA and CDR2 is FQGTGA. The V gene lost 5 bases and the J gene lost 0 bases, with 8 bases spanning the gap. CDR3 amino acids: CASSPGSSYNEQFF. The DNA for the CDR3 is TGTGCCAGCAGCCCCGGGTCCTCCTACAATGAGCAGTTCTTC.

The V gene is TRBV6-1, the J gene TRBJ2-1; 10 bases line up with TRBD2. The length of the CDR3 is 14 residues. CDR1 is MNHNS and CDR2 is SASEGT in the germline V gene. V shed 7 bases and J 7 bases; nucleotides not matched to a gene: 7. The CDR3 DNA is TGTGCCAGCACCAGCGGGAGGGCCTTAAATGAGCAGTTCTTC. It yields the protein CASTSGRALNEQFF.